The clone carrying this T cell receptor beta chain was picked up one time. Its specificity is unknown. The data were taken from a study of blood T cells in healthy people across ages. Broader study findings: Shifts in expanded clonotypes may have been confounded by donor CMV status, which was unknown.

Isolation per sample recovered at least 7 million PBMCs. Each sample provided at least 6 micrograms of extracted total RNA. Germline CDR1 and CDR2: MNHNS and SASEGT. V was shortened by 7 bases and J by 3 bases, with 16 bases between the two germline ends. The CDR3 extends over 14 amino acids. Next came a second PCR, run for about 7 to 12 cycles, which used a sample-barcoded 5' primer along with a J-beta primer mix. Sequencing of every sample gave 2.5 million or more CDR3-containing paired-end reads. TCRdb called the 5' RACE reads again in MiXCR, with one record for every CDR3 protein. Of 600,000 to 650,000 distinct CDR3 sequences in the sample, roughly three fifths are singletons; the top ten hold 30% to 40%.

This chain connects TRBV6-1 to TRBJ2-7, with D possibly being TRBD1 or TRBD2 (6 bases each). Material: blood. The TCR originated in a man aged 55 to 70 in good health. The CDR3 protein is CASKGGLSRYEQYF. The CDR3 DNA is TGTGCCAGCAAGGGGGGACTGTCGCGCTACGAGCAGTACTTC.